Presented here are 2 T cell receptor beta chains from one specimen sequenced in a study of immune evolution from preneoplasia to lung adenocarcinoma. The data were produced by immunoSEQ multiplex PCR, yet TCRdb's version contains in-frame clones alone and is incomplete. The sample carries about 6,100 clones, 70% to 90% recorded once. The specimen was FFPE adjacent normal lung tissue. These receptors were collected from a donor at least 70 years old with lung adenocarcinoma.

This chain connects TRBV10-3 to TRBJ2-2, with 7 bases identical to TRBD2. Per germline, CDR1 ENHRY and CDR2 SYGVKD. The ends lost 4 bases at V and 2 bases at J; junction bases unmatched: 4. The CDR3 spans 15 residues. For the CDR3, the DNA is TGTGCCATCAGTGTCGAGCGGGAAAACACCGGGGAGCTGTTTTTT. The encoded protein is CAISVERENTGELFF.

This clone came up a few times. The gene calls are TRBV30 and TRBJ1-1; D is undetermined. Germline assignment: CDR1 GTSNPN and CDR2 SVGIG (reference sequence). The CDR3 loop spans 15 amino acids. Trimming pared 3 bases from V and 0 bases from J, leaving 14 bases between. CDR3 sequence (DNA): TGTGCCTGGAGATCCCCGGGATTCCTGAACACTGAAGCTTTCTTT. Residues: CAWRSPGFLNTEAFF.